The 11 T cell receptor beta chains in this list originate from one sample, sequenced in a study of Ad26.COV2.S vaccination and SARS-CoV-2 variants. Sequenced by immunoSEQ multiplex PCR; TCRdb stores in-frame clones only, minus some. Of about 400,000 clones listed, 83% are singletons. This sample's treatment: around 19 received Ad26.COV2.S at low or high dose, single or two shots; roughly five received placebo; per-sample allocation not given. At day 63 after the first vaccine or placebo injection, samples were drawn. Sequencing was performed on peripheral blood, taken in a trial of Ad26.COV2.S vaccine versus placebo. These receptors all come from a person aged 18-65 years who received the Ad26.COV2.S COVID-19 vaccine or a placebo.

The chain employs TRBV10-2 and TRBJ1-5; D remains unclear. Per germline, CDR1 WSHSY and CDR2 SAAADI. CDR3 length: 12 amino acids. V dropped 6 bases and J dropped 6 bases, with 9 bases sitting between them. This chain's CDR3 is CASSQGSQPQHF. In DNA, the CDR3 is TGCGCCAGCAGCCAAGGGAGTCAGCCCCAGCATTTT.

The V and J genes are TRBV11-2 and TRBJ1-1; possibly TRBD1 for D (5 bases). CDR3 length: 14 amino acids. The germline CDR1 and CDR2 sequences are SGHAT and FQNNGV. Trimming took 6 bases from V and 3 from J, leaving 14 bases between them. CDR3 in DNA: TGTGCCAGCAGGCAGGGCTTGGGGGACACTGAAGCTTTCTTT. This gives the protein CASRQGLGDTEAFF.

This clone showed up just a few times. The chain recombines TRBV20-1 with TRBJ1-3, with D uncertain. The CDR3 extends over 13 amino acids. CDR1 DFQATT and CDR2 SNEGSKA come from the germline V gene (reference sequence). Trimming left V 3 bases short and J 0 bases short, with 6 bases between. This CDR3 reads CSASPTSGNTIYF. CDR3 DNA: TGCAGTGCTAGTCCTACCTCTGGAAACACCATATATTTT.

There are a few counts of this clone. This chain links TRBV5-4 with TRBJ1-1; D is unclear. There are 14 residues in the CDR3. Germline V gives CDR1 SGHNT, CDR2 YYREEE (reference sequence). V was shortened by 2 bases and J by 6 bases, with 14 bases between the two germline ends. The CDR3 loop is CASSFGVVVAEAFF. The CDR3 DNA is TGTGCCAGCAGCTTTGGGGTCGTGGTGGCTGAAGCTTTCTTT.

The chain employs TRBV15 and TRBJ2-1; D remains unclear. Deletions cut 0 bases from V and 10 bases from J, with 7 bases between. There are 12 residues in the CDR3. Germline lookup yields CDR1 LNHNV and CDR2 YYDKDF (reference sequence). CDR3 DNA: TGTGCCACCAGCAGAGATTCCAGCGAGCAGTTCTTC. Its translation: CATSRDSSEQFF.

This chain uses TRBV7-2 with TRBJ2-4; 12 bases are shared with TRBD1. The germline V gene encodes CDR1 SGHTA and CDR2 FQGNSA. This CDR3 spans 17 amino acids. After removal of 5 bases from V and 15 bases from J, the junction contained 20 bases not matched to a gene. For the CDR3, the DNA is TGTGCCAGCAGCCTAGTCACTCCCGGGACAGGGGGCGCCTTTATGTACTTC. Its translation: CASSLVTPGTGGAFMYF.

The CDR3 loop reads CAWSVDRGTEQYF. In DNA form, the CDR3 reads TGTGCCTGGAGTGTGGACAGGGGGACGGAGCAGTACTTC. The V gene is TRBV30, the J gene TRBJ2-7; 10 bases map to TRBD1. With 0 bases clipped from V and 7 bases from J, the junction kept 3 bases outside the gene matches. This CDR3 region has 13 residues. Germline CDR1 and CDR2: GTSNPN and SVGIG (reference sequence).

V gene TRBV6-2 or TRBV6-3 combines with J gene TRBJ2-3; 9 nucleotides align to TRBD2. This CDR3 comprises 15 residues. Unmatched junction bases numbered 9, after V lost 4 bases and J lost 7 bases. The germline gives CDR1 MNHEY, CDR2 SVGEGT. In nucleotides, the CDR3 is TGTGCCAGCAGTTCTCATGCGGGGGGGCCGAATACGCAGTATTTT. Protein sequence: CASSSHAGGPNTQYF.

The V and J genes are TRBV6-5 and TRBJ1-5; D is unclear. CDR1 MNHEY and CDR2 SVGAGI come from the germline V gene. V gave up 0 bases and J gave up 3 bases, with 12 bases separating them. This CDR3 is built from 16 residues. The CDR3 reads CASSYSHLQNNQPQHF. In DNA, the CDR3 is TGTGCCAGCAGTTACTCCCATTTACAGAACAATCAGCCCCAGCATTTT.

This clone was observed a handful of times. The V call is TRBV4-1, the J call TRBJ2-5; D ambiguous. V was pared by 4 bases and J by 5 bases, with 14 bases between. Germline loops: CDR1 MGHRA, CDR2 YSYEKL. This CDR3 contains 14 residues. CDR3 sequence: CASSRLGGSETQYF. The CDR3 coding sequence is TGCGCCAGCAGCCGGTTGGGTGGCTCGGAGACCCAGTACTTC.

V usage is TRBV6-5 and J usage is TRBJ1-6, with 9 bases matching TRBD1. Germline CDR1 is MNHEY and CDR2 is SVGAGI. The V gene end was trimmed by 9 bases and the J gene end by 10 bases; junction bases not matched to a gene: 10. The length of the CDR3 is 14 residues. This chain's CDR3 is CASLNRGLGSPLHF. CDR3 coding DNA: TGTGCCAGTCTTAACAGGGGGCTAGGGTCACCCCTCCACTTT.